What follows are 23 T cell receptor beta chains derived from one specimen sequenced in a study of blood T cell repertoires in COVID-19. The protocol was immunoSEQ multiplex PCR, while the TCRdb copy is restricted to in-frame clones and leaves out a portion. The profile shows around 230,000 clones, around 83% of them singletons. Sequenced: peripheral blood. The origin of the receptors is a woman aged 55-70 years with active or convalescent COVID-19.

The chain has TRBV7-9 and TRBJ2-1, with D perhaps TRBD2 (6 bases). Germline-derived CDR1 and CDR2 are SEHNR and FQNEAQ (reference sequence). The V and J ends lost 5 bases and 9 bases respectively, with 11 bases between them. The CDR3 consists of 12 residues. The CDR3 protein is CASSPLGGEQFF. CDR3 nucleotides: TGTGCCAGCAGCCCATTGGGGGGTGAGCAGTTCTTC.

V usage is TRBV12-5 and J usage is TRBJ1-1, with a tentative D call TRBD1 (6 bases). CDR1 and CDR2 from the germline V gene are LGHNT and FRNRAP. The CDR3 length is 14 residues. Between the trimmed V and J ends, which lost 6 bases and 1 base, there was a span of 12 bases. CDR3 coding DNA: TGTGCTAGTGGCCGAGGGGGGGAGAACACTGAAGCTTTCTTT. It translates to CASGRGGENTEAFF.

V is TRBV2 and J is TRBJ1-2, with 7 bases lining up with TRBD1. Germline CDR1 and CDR2: SNHLY and FYNNEI. This CDR3 contains 13 residues. V dropped 6 bases and J dropped 6; count of bases not matched to a gene: 7. The CDR3, as DNA: TGTGCCAGCAGAGACACAGGGGTAAATGGCTACACCTTC. This gives the protein CASRDTGVNGYTF.

The chain uses TRBV6-6 and TRBJ1-5; D is unclear. The V end lost 2 bases, the J end lost 0 bases, and 8 bases lay between the germline ends. Per germline, CDR1 MNHNY and CDR2 SVGAGI (reference sequence). CDR3 length: 15 amino acids. The CDR3 bases are TGTGCCAGCAGTTACGGAGGTAGTAGCAATCAGCCCCAGCATTTT. Its translation is CASSYGGSSNQPQHF.

V usage is TRBV6-2 or TRBV6-3 and J usage is TRBJ2-5; D call uncertain. Germline V gene data show CDR1 as MNHEY and CDR2 as SVGEGT. This CDR3 comprises 11 residues. V lost 2 bases, J lost 7 bases, and 5 bases lay in between. CDR3 region: CASSYPGTQYF. In DNA form, the CDR3 reads TGTGCCAGCAGTTACCCGGGGACCCAGTACTTC.

A single count supports this clone. V usage is TRBV6-6 and J usage is TRBJ1-2; no clear D. Trimming pared 0 bases from V and 3 bases from J, leaving 14 bases between. Germline CDR1 MNHNY, CDR2 SVGAGI (reference sequence). The CDR3 is made up of 16 amino acids. CDR3 nucleotides: TGTGCCAGCAGTTACTCGGGAGGGATCGAACACTATGGCTACACCTTC. It encodes CASSYSGGIEHYGYTF.

This rearrangement joins TRBV24-1 to TRBJ1-2, with 9 bases matching TRBD1. V was pared by 7 bases and J by 8 bases, with 7 bases of the junction left unmatched. Germline-derived CDR1 and CDR2 are KGHDR and SFDVKD. CDR3 length: 13 residues. CDR3 in amino acids: CATSDGTGRGYTF. CDR3 DNA sequence: TGTGCCACCAGCGACGGGACAGGGCGCGGCTACACCTTC.

The chain is built from TRBV9 and TRBJ2-3, with 15 bases lining up with TRBD2. CDR1 and CDR2 (germline): SGDLS, YYNGEE. This CDR3 has 16 amino acids. The V and J ends lost 4 bases and 4 bases, in that order; junction bases with no gene match: 4. CDR3 nucleotide sequence: TGTGCCAGCAGCCTAGGACTAGCGGGGGGGCCAGATACGCAGTATTTT. It translates to CASSLGLAGGPDTQYF.

This clone appeared a few times. This chain links TRBV4-1 with TRBJ2-2; D unclear. Germline CDR1 MGHRA, CDR2 YSYEKL. V was cut by 2 bases and J by 0 bases, with 13 bases left in between. The CDR3 totals 17 residues. DNA of the CDR3: TGCGCCAGCAGCCAACTAGACTTGATTTCGAACACCGGGGAGCTGTTTTTT. Protein: CASSQLDLISNTGELFF.

V is TRBV19 and J is TRBJ2-5; 14 bases match TRBD2. The ends lost 3 bases at V and 2 bases at J; junction bases unmatched: 8. CDR3 length equals 18 residues. From germline, CDR1 is LNHDA and CDR2 SQIVND (reference sequence). CDR3 DNA sequence: TGTGCCAGTAGTATTCGACTAGCGGGGGGGTCCTCACAAGAGACCCAGTACTTC. This gives the protein CASSIRLAGGSSQETQYF. Full variable domain (outside the CDR3, taken from reference TRBV19 and TRBJ2-5): DGGITQSPKYLFRKEGQNVTLSCEQNLNHDAMYWYRQDPGQGLRLIYYSQIVNDFQKGDIAEGYSVSREKKESFPLTVTSAQKNPTAFYLCASSIRLAGGSSQETQYFGPGTRLLVL.

The rearrangement joins TRBV3-1 (or the pseudogene TRBV3-2) to TRBJ2-5, with 10 bases aligning to TRBD2. With 3 bases clipped from V and 0 bases from J, the junction kept 13 bases outside the gene matches. This CDR3 contains 19 residues. CDR1 is LGHDT and CDR2 is YNNKEL in the germline V gene (reference sequence). Written as DNA, the CDR3 is TGTGCCAGCAGCCACGGGTGGGCAGCGGGGGGGCCGTACCAAGAGACCCAGTACTTC. Translated: CASSHGWAAGGPYQETQYF.

The chain has TRBV7-2 and TRBJ2-1, with TRBD2 matching over 9 bases. Germline V gene data show CDR1 as SGHTA and CDR2 as FQGNSA. V shed 5 bases, J shed 6 bases, and the junction held 11 bases outside the gene matches. The CDR3 runs 16 residues. The CDR3 DNA reads TGTGCCAGCAGCCCGACCGGGACTAGCTTGCCCAATGAGCAGTTCTTC. This translates into CASSPTGTSLPNEQFF.

V is TRBV27 and J is TRBJ1-4, with 10 bases fitting TRBD1. The CDR3 length is 16 residues. Germline-derived CDR1 and CDR2 are MNHEY and SMNVEV (reference sequence). The J segment lost 7 bases and the V segment lost 6 bases, leaving 11 bases of the junction unmatched. CDR3 sequence reads: CASRAFGTGEGEKLFF. The CDR3 bases are TGTGCCAGCAGGGCATTTGGGACAGGGGAGGGTGAAAAACTGTTTTTT.

This clone came up once. The chain combines TRBV4-1 with TRBJ2-5; TRBD1 matches at 7 bases. V lost 1 base and J lost 5; bases outside the gene matches: 7. CDR3 length: 15 amino acids. Per the germline V gene, CDR1 is MGHRA and CDR2 is YSYEKL. The CDR3 spells CASSQGRQGGETQYF. CDR3 nucleotide sequence: TGCGCCAGCAGCCAAGGAAGACAGGGTGGGGAGACCCAGTACTTC.

The chain employs TRBV3-1 (or the pseudogene TRBV3-2) and TRBJ2-4; 8 bases map to TRBD1. The V gene end was trimmed by 3 bases and the J gene end by 5 bases; junction bases not matched to a gene: 6. The CDR3 is 15 residues long. Germline-derived CDR1 and CDR2 are LGHDT and YNNKEL (reference sequence). In DNA form, the CDR3 reads TGTGCCAGCAGCCAGACAGACAGGGGCGAAAACATTCAGTACTTC. Translating gives CASSQTDRGENIQYF.

The chain is built from TRBV9 and TRBJ1-1, with TRBD1 identical over 10 bases. V lost 0 bases and J lost 10; bases outside the gene matches: 9. This CDR3 is built from 15 residues. CDR1 SGDLS and CDR2 YYNGEE come from the germline V gene. CDR3 nucleotide sequence: TGTGCCAGCAGCGTAGCGGGACAGGGGAGAGTCGGAGCTTTCTTT. It codes for CASSVAGQGRVGAFF.

This chain connects TRBV27 to TRBJ1-2; 9 bases line up with TRBD1. V was clipped by 3 bases and J by 2 bases; unmatched bases: 10. CDR3 length equals 17 residues. The germline V gene encodes CDR1 MNHEY and CDR2 SMNVEV (reference sequence). CDR3 in DNA: TGTGCCAGCAGTTTCCGCGGCTTAACAGGGGGCAACTATGGCTACACCTTC. Translating it yields CASSFRGLTGGNYGYTF.

The V and J genes are TRBV2 and TRBJ1-4, with 8 nucleotides matching TRBD1. V shed 4 bases, J shed 4 bases, and the junction held 2 bases outside the gene matches. Germline values: CDR1 SNHLY, CDR2 FYNNEI. This CDR3 has 14 amino acids. The CDR3 DNA is TGTGCCAGCAGTGGGGACAGGATTAATGAAAAACTGTTTTTT. This gives the protein CASSGDRINEKLFF.

The rearrangement joins TRBV7-9 to TRBJ2-7; tentatively, D is TRBD1 (5 bases). CDR3 length: 14 residues. V was clipped by 5 bases and J by 2 bases, with 13 bases between them. Per germline, CDR1 SEHNR and CDR2 FQNEAQ (reference sequence). CDR3 in DNA: TGTGCCAGCAGCCAAACGACAGATACCTACGAGCAGTACTTC. It codes for CASSQTTDTYEQYF.

This clone was seen a few times. The chain has TRBV5-1 and TRBJ1-1; 8 positions agree with TRBD1. The germline gives CDR1 SGHRS, CDR2 YFSETQ. The V segment lost 5 bases and the J segment 8 bases; nucleotides outside the gene matches: 5. The CDR3 runs to 12 residues. DNA for the CDR3: TGCGCCAGCAGATATGGACAGGGCGAAGCTTTCTTT. It is translated as CASRYGQGEAFF. Looking up the rest from reference TRBV5-1 and TRBJ1-1 gives the full variable domain: KAGVTQTPRYLIKTRGQQVTLSCSPISGHRSVSWYQQTPGQGLQFLFEYFSETQRNKGNFPGRFSGRQFSNSRSEMNVSTLELGDSALYLCASRYGQGEAFFGQGTRLTVV.

The table lists this clone with a few counts. The CDR3 DNA follows: TGTGCCAGCAACGGACAGGGGCGAAGTAACTATGGCTACACCTTC. Its translation: CASNGQGRSNYGYTF. V is TRBV2 and J is TRBJ1-2; 9 bases line up with TRBD1. The trim removed 7 bases at V and 1 base at J, leaving 7 bases unmatched. The CDR3 has 15 residues. CDR1 SNHLY and CDR2 FYNNEI come from the germline V gene.

This chain joins TRBV6-2 or TRBV6-3 and TRBJ1-6, with D hard to call. Trimming shortened V by 5 bases and J by 9 bases, and 8 bases separated the two germline ends. Germline CDR1 MNHEY, CDR2 SVGEGT. The CDR3 loop spans 12 amino acids. The CDR3: CASSLEGSPLHF. The CDR3 DNA reads TGTGCCAGCAGTCTGGAGGGTTCACCCCTCCACTTT.

The V and J genes are TRBV4-1 and TRBJ1-5, with D possibly TRBD1 on 6 matching bases. V was clipped by 0 bases and J by 9 bases, with 15 bases between them. The CDR3 runs 15 residues. CDR1 is MGHRA and CDR2 is YSYEKL in the germline V gene. CDR3 DNA sequence: TGCGCCAGCAGCCAAGAGCAACGAGGGGGGGCGCCCCAGCATTTT. This sequence encodes CASSQEQRGGAPQHF.